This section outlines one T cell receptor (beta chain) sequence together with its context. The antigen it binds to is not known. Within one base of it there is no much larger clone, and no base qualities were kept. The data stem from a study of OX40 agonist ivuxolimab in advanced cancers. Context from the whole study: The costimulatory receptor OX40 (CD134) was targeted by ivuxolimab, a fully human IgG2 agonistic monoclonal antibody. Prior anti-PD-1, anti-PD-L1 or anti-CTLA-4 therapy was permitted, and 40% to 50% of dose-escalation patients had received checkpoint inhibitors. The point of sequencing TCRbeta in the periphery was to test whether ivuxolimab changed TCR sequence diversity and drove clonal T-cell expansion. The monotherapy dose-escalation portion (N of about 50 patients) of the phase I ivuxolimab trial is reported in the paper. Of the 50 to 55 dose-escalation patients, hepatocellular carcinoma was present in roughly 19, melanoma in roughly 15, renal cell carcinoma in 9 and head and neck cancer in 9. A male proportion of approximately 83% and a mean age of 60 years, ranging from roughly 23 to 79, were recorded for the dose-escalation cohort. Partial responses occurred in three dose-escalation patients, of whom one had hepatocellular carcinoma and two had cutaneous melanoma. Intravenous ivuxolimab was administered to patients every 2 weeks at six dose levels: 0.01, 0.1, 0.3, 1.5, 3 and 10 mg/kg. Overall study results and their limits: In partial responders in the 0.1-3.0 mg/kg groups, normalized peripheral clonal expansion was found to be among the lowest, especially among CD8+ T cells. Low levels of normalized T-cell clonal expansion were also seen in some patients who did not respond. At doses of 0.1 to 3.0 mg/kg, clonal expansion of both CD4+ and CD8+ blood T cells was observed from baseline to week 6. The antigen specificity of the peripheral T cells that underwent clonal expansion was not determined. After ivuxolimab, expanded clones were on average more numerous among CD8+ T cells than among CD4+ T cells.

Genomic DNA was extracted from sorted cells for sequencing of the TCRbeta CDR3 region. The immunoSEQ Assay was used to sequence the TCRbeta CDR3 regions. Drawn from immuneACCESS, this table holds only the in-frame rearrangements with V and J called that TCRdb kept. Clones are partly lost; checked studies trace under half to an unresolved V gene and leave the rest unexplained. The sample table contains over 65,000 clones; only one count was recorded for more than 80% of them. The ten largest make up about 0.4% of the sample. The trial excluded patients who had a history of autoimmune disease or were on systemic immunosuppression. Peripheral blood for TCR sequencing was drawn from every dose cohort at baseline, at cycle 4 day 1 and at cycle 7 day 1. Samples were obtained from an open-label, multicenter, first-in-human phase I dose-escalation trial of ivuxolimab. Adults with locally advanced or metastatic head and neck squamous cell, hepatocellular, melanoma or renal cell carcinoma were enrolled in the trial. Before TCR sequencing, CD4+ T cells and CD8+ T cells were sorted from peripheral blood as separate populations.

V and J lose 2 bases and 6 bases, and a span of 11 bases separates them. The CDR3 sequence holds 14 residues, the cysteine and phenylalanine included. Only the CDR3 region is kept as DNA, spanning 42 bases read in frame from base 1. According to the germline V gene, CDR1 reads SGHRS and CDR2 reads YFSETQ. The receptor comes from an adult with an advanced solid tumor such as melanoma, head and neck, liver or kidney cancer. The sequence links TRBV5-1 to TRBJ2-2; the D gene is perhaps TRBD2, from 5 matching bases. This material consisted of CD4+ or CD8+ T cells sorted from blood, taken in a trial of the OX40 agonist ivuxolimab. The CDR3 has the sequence CASSLGRGAGELFF. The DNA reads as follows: TGCGCCAGCAGCTTAGGTCGGGGTGCCGGGGAGCTGTTTTTT.